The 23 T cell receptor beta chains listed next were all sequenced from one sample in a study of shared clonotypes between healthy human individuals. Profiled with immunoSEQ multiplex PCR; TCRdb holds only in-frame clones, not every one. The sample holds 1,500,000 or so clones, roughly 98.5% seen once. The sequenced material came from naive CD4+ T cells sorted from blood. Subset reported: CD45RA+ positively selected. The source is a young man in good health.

Here the CDR3 DNA reads TGTGCCAGCAGCGTAGGGCAGGAAGGCTACACCTTC. This translates into CASSVGQEGYTF. The V and J genes are TRBV9 and TRBJ1-2, with D unclear. Between the trimmed V and J ends, which lost 0 bases and 8 bases, there was a span of 8 bases. This CDR3 is built from 12 residues. Per the germline V gene, CDR1 is SGDLS and CDR2 is YYNGEE.

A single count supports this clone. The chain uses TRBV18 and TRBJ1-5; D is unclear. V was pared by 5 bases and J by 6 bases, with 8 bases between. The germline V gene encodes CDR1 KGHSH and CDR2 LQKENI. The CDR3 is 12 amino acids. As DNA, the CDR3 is TGTGCCAGCTCAGATTCTTCTCAGCCCCAGCATTTT. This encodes CASSDSSQPQHF.

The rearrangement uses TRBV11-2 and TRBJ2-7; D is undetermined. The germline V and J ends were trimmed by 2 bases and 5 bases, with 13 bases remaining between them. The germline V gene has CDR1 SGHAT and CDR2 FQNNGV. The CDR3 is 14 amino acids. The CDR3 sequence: CASSLYDKSHEQYF. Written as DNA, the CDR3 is TGTGCCAGCAGCTTATATGACAAATCCCACGAGCAGTACTTC.

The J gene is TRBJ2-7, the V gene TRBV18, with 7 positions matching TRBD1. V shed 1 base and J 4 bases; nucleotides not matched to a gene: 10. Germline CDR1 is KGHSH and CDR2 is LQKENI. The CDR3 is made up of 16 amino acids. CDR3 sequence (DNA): TGTGCCAGCTCACCACGTCCGGGACAGAATTCGTACGAGCAGTACTTC. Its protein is CASSPRPGQNSYEQYF.

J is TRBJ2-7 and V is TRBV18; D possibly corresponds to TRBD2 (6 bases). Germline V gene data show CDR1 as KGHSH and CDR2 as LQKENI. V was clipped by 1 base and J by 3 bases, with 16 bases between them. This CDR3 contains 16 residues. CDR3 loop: CASSPRVSSGIYEQYF. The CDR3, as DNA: TGTGCCAGCTCACCACGGGTCAGTAGCGGTATCTACGAGCAGTACTTC. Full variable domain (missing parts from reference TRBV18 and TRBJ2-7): NAGVMQNPRHLVRRRGQEARLRCSPMKGHSHVYWYRQLPEEGLKFMVYLQKENIIDESGMPKERFSAEFPKEGPSILRIQQVVRGDSAAYFCASSPRVSSGIYEQYFGPGTRLTVT.

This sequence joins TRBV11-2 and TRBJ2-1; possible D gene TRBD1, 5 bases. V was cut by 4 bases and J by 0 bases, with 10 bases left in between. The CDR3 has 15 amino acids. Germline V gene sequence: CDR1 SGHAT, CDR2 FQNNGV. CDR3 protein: CASSSRDPSYNEQFF. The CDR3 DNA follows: TGTGCCAGCAGCTCCAGGGATCCCTCCTACAATGAGCAGTTCTTC.

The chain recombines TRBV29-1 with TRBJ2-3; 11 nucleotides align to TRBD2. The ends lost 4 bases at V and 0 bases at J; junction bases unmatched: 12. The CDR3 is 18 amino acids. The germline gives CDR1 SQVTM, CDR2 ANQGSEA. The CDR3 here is CSVVKWGWTSGSTDTQYF. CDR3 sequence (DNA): TGCAGCGTTGTTAAGTGGGGGTGGACTAGCGGGAGCACAGATACGCAGTATTTT.

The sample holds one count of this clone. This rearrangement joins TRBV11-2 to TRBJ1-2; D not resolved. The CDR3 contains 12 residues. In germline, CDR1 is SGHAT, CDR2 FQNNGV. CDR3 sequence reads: CVGRSVNYGYTF. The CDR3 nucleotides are TGTGTGGGGAGGAGTGTTAACTATGGCTACACCTTC.

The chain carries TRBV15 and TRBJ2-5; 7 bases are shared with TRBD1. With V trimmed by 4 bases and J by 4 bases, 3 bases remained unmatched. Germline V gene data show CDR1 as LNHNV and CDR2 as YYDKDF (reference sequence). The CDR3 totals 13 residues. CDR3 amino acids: CATSTPGGETQYF. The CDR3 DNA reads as TGTGCCACCAGCACCCCAGGGGGAGAGACCCAGTACTTC.

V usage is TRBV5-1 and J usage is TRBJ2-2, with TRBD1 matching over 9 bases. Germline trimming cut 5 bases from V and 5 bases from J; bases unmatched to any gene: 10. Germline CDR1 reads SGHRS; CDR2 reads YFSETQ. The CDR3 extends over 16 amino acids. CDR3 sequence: CASRPGDRVLTGELFF. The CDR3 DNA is TGCGCCAGCAGACCGGGGGACAGGGTTTTAACCGGGGAGCTGTTTTTT.

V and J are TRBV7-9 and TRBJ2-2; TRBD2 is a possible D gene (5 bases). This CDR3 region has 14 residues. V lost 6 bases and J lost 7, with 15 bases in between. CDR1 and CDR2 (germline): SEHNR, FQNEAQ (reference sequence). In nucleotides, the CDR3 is TGTGCCAGCAGAATACCGGGATTAGACGGGGAGCTGTTTTTT. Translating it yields CASRIPGLDGELFF.

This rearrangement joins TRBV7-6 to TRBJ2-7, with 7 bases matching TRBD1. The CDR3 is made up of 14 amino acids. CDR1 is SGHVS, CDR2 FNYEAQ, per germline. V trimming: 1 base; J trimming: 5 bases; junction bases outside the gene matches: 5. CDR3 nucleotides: TGTGCCAGCAGCTTAGACGGACAGGACCACGAGCAGTACTTC. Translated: CASSLDGQDHEQYF.

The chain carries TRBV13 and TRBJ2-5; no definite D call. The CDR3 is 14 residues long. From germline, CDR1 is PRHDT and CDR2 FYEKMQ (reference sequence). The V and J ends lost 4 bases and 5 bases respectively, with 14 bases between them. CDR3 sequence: CASSSRSVPETQYF. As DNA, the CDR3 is TGTGCCAGCAGCTCCCGTTCTGTACCGGAGACCCAGTACTTC.

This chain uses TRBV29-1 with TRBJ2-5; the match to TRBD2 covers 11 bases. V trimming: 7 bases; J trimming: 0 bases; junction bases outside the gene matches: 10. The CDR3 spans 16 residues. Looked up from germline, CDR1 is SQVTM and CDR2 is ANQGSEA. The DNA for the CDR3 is TGCAGCGCATGGCTAGCGGGAGGACTAGACCAAGAGACCCAGTACTTC. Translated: CSAWLAGGLDQETQYF.

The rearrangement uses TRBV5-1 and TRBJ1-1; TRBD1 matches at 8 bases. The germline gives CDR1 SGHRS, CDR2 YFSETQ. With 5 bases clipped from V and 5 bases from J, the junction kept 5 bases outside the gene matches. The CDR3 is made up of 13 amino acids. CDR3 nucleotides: TGCGCCAGCAGGACGGACAGGGCAACTGAAGCTTTCTTT. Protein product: CASRTDRATEAFF.

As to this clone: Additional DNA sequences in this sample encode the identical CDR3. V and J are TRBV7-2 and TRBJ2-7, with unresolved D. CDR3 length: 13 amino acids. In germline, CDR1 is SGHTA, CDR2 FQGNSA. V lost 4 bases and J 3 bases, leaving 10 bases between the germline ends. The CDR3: CASSSRADYEQYF. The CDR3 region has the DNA TGTGCCAGCAGCTCCCGGGCCGACTACGAGCAGTACTTC.

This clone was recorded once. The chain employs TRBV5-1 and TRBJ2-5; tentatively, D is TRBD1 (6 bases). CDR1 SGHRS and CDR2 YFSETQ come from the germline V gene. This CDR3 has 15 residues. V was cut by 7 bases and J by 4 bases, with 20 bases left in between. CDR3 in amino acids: CASLREQGSSETQYF. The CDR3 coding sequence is TGCGCCAGCCTTAGGGAACAGGGCTCCTCAGAGACCCAGTACTTC.

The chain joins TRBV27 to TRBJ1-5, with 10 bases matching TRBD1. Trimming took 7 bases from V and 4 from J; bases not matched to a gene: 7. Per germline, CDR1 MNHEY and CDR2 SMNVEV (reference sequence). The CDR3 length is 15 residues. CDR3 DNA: TGTGCCAGCACCCGTGGACAGGGGGGGAATCAGCCCCAGCATTTT. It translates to CASTRGQGGNQPQHF.

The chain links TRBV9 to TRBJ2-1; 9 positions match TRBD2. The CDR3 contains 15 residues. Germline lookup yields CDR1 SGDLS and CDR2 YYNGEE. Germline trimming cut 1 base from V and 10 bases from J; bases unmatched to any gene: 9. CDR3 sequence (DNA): TGTGCCAGCAGCGTAATAGCGGGGGTGCCGACCGAGCAGTTCTTC. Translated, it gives CASSVIAGVPTEQFF.

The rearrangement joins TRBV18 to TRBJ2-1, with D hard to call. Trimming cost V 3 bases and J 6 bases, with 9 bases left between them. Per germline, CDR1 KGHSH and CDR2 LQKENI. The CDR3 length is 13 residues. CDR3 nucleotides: TGTGCCAGCTCACCTAAAGACCGCAATGAGCAGTTCTTC. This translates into CASSPKDRNEQFF.

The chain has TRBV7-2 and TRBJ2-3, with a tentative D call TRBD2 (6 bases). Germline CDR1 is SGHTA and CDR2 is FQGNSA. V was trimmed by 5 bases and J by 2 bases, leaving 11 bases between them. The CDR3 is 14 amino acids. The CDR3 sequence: CASSPSGVTDTQYF. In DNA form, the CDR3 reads TGTGCCAGCAGCCCCTCGGGAGTCACAGATACGCAGTATTTT.

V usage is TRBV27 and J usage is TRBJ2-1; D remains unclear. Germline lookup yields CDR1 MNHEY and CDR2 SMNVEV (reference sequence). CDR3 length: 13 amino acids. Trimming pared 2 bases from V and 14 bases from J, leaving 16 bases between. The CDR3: CASSLLSLGKEFF. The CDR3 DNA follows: TGTGCCAGCAGTTTACTCTCCTTGGGAAAGGAGTTCTTC.

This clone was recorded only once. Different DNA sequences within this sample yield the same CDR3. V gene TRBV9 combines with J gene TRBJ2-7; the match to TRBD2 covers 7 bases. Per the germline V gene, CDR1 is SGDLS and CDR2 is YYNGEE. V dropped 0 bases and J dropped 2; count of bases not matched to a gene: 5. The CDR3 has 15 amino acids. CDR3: CASSVEASGPYEQYF. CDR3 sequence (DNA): TGTGCCAGCAGCGTAGAGGCTAGCGGTCCCTACGAGCAGTACTTC.